This entry is about one T cell receptor beta chain. Profiling relied on immunoSEQ multiplex PCR, and the TCRdb table lists in-frame clones only, not all of them. The sample records about 88,000 clones, 70% to 90% being singletons. This sample was taken from a study of blood T cell repertoires in COVID-19. Study context: The study drew acute and convalescent COVID-19 samples from the United States, Italy and Spain. T cells, B-cell-depleted T cells, or PBMCs supplied cDNA or gDNA.

V shed 4 bases, J shed 1 base, and the junction held 3 bases outside the gene matches. Germline values: CDR1 MNHEY, CDR2 SMNVEV (reference sequence). The CDR3 totals 15 residues. The J gene is TRBJ2-1, the V gene TRBV27, with 8 bases identical to TRBD2. The sample consisted of peripheral blood. The clonotype was recovered from a woman of 80 years or more with acute or convalescent COVID-19. In DNA form, the CDR3 reads TGTGCCAGCAGTTATAGCGGGAATTCCTACAATGAGCAGTTCTTC. Its protein is CASSYSGNSYNEQFF.